These T cell receptor beta chains were read from a single sample in a study of cytomegalovirus exposure and HLA in healthy donors. Repertoires were generated with immunoSEQ multiplex PCR, while TCRdb's copy carries only in-frame clones and drops some. The profile shows 150,000 to 200,000 clones, 81% of them singletons. Sequenced material: PBMCs. These receptors were collected from a young woman in good health and CMV-seropositive. CDR3s include the opening cysteine and the closing phenylalanine or tryptophan. The D gene is left open where the match is weak. The size field is filled for only some rows; it gives once, few, many or a size class.

clone_size | j_call | d_call | v_call | cdr3_nt | cdr3_aa
NA | TRBJ2-7 | NA | TRBV4-1 | TGCGCCAGCAGCCAAGGTGAGGGTGGGTCCTACGAGCAGTACTTC | CASSQGEGGSYEQYF
NA | TRBJ2-7 | TRBD1 | TRBV15 | TGTGCCACCAGCAGAGATCGCCAGGGGGCATGGGAGCAGTACTTC | CATSRDRQGAWEQYF
NA | TRBJ1-4 | TRBD1 | TRBV4-2 | TGTGCCAGCAGCCAAGATTGGGACAGGGGGGAAAAACTGTTTTTT | CASSQDWDRGEKLFF
NA | TRBJ2-1 | TRBD2 | TRBV13 | TGTGCCAGCAGCTTACGAGGTGTTAGCGGGGGGGCAGGGTCCTACAATGAGCAGTTCTTC | CASSLRGVSGGAGSYNEQFF
NA | TRBJ2-5 | NA | TRBV28 | TGTGCCAGCAGTGACAGATTTCAAGAGACCCAGTACTTC | CASSDRFQETQYF
NA | TRBJ2-5 | NA | TRBV6-6 | TGTGCCAGCAGTTACTCGAAAGGGCCCTCGGGGGAGACCCAGTACTTC | CASSYSKGPSGETQYF
NA | TRBJ2-7 | NA | TRBV6-6 | TGTGCCAGCAGTTACAACGGGGACAAGGGATACGAGCAGTACTTC | CASSYNGDKGYEQYF
NA | TRBJ1-2 | NA | TRBV7-9 | TGTGCCAGCAGCTTAGAGGGCGGGAGCAACTATGGCTACACCTTC | CASSLEGGSNYGYTF
few | TRBJ1-1 | NA | TRBV4-1 | TGCGCCAGCAGCCAAGATGTCAGGGCGAGGCTAGAAGCTTTCTTT | CASSQDVRARLEAFF
NA | TRBJ1-2 | NA | TRBV25-1 | TGTGCCAGCAGTGAACCCGGAGCGGACTATGGCTACACCTTC | CASSEPGADYGYTF
NA | TRBJ1-5 | NA | TRBV2 | TGTGCCAGCAGTGAAGTACCAAACACGGAAGGGGCCCAGCATTTT | CASSEVPNTEGAQHF
NA | TRBJ1-5 | NA | TRBV19 | TGTGCCAGTAGTCCCGCCTCAGGGTTAAACAATCAGCCCCAGCATTTT | CASSPASGLNNQPQHF
NA | TRBJ1-5 | TRBD1 | TRBV25-1 | TGTGCCAGCAGTGAATCCGGGGACAGCTGGGATGAACAGCCCCAGCATTTT | CASSESGDSWDEQPQHF
NA | TRBJ1-5 | NA | TRBV19 | TGTGCCAGTAGCATCCCCGGGGTCAGGAGCAATCAGCCCCAGCATTTT | CASSIPGVRSNQPQHF
NA | TRBJ2-5 | NA | TRBV4-1 | TGCGCCAGCAGCCAAAGTAGTCAAGAGACCCAGTACTTC | CASSQSSQETQYF
NA | TRBJ1-6 | TRBD1 | TRBV9 | TGTGCCAGCAGCGTAGAAGGTGACAGGGATTTACCCCTCCACTTT | CASSVEGDRDLPLHF
NA | TRBJ2-1 | NA | TRBV7-2 | TGTGCCAGCAGCTCCGGGGGAGTCTCCTACAATGAGCAGTTCTTC | CASSSGGVSYNEQFF
NA | TRBJ2-7 | NA | TRBV11-2 | TGTGCCAGCAGCTTTGGGGGCACCTACGAGCAGTACTTC | CASSFGGTYEQYF
NA | TRBJ2-6 | NA | TRBV5-1 | TGCGCCAGCAGCTGGAGTGACTCTGGGGCCAACGTCCTGACTTTC | CASSWSDSGANVLTF
NA | TRBJ1-1 | NA | TRBV5-1 | TGCGCCAGCAGCTTGGTGGCAGGAAGGCACACTGAAGCTTTCTTT | CASSLVAGRHTEAFF
NA | TRBJ1-3 | NA | TRBV7-9 | TGTGCCAGCAGCTTAGTAGGGAGTGGAAACACCATATATTTT | CASSLVGSGNTIYF
few | TRBJ2-2 | NA | TRBV5-4 | TGTGCCAGCAGCCCAGGATGGACCGGGGAGCTGTTTTTT | CASSPGWTGELFF
few | TRBJ1-1 | TRBD1 | TRBV15 | TGTGCCACCAGTTGGGAGGACAGGCGGGCCACTGAAGCTTTCTTT | CATSWEDRRATEAFF
NA | TRBJ2-2 | TRBD2 | TRBV18 | TGTGCCAGCTCACCAAGACTAGCGGGGGACACCGGGGAGCTGTTTTTT | CASSPRLAGDTGELFF
NA | TRBJ2-7 | TRBD2 | TRBV30 | TGTGCCTGGAGTGTACTGGTTAGCGGGGGGATATACTCCTACGAGCAGTACTTC | CAWSVLVSGGIYSYEQYF
NA | TRBJ2-6 | NA | TRBV2 | TGTGCCAGCAGGGGCGACAGAATTTCTGGGGCCAACGTCCTGACTTTC | CASRGDRISGANVLTF
NA | TRBJ2-7 | NA | TRBV5-1 | TGCGCCAGCAGCTCCACAGGGTTTCGCGAGCAGTACTTC | CASSSTGFREQYF
NA | TRBJ2-7 | NA | TRBV6-5 | TGTGCCAGCAGTACAGGGGGGGACGAATCCTACGAGCAGTACTTC | CASSTGGDESYEQYF
few | TRBJ2-1 | NA | TRBV7-6 | TGTGCCAGCAGCTTAGGCACGGGCTCCTACAATGAGCAGTTCTTC | CASSLGTGSYNEQFF